This passage covers 10 T cell receptor beta chains from one sample sequenced in a study of CD8 T cells in ankylosing spondylitis (dated by TCRdb to 2015 to 2018). The library was built by means of 5' RACE. Sequenced on an Illumina HiSeq 2500. TCRdb reprocessed the public reads (quality trimming at Q25 with fastp, clone calling with MiXCR) and kept in-frame beta chains. All rows with the same CDR3 protein become a single entry with the most common DNA and genes. In all, the sample holds 200,000 to 250,000 distinct CDR3 sequences, and around 20% of those were seen once. About 44% of the sample comes from the top ten. Paper-wide results and their limitations: A TCR beta motif of fewer than 10 highly homologous amino acid variants appeared characteristic of blood from ankylosing spondylitis patients.

Their antigen targets remain unknown. Material for sequencing was blood, either unsorted or a sorted T cell fraction (not recorded which). The receptors shown here come from a male donor with ankylosing spondylitis.

This chain joins TRBV5-1 and TRBJ2-2, with 9 bases matching TRBD2. The germline V gene has CDR1 SGHRS and CDR2 YFSETQ. The J segment lost 0 bases and the V segment lost 1 base, leaving 7 bases of the junction unmatched. This CDR3 has 18 residues. For the CDR3, the DNA is TGCGCCAGCAGCTTGATAGGGCTAGCGGGGACGAACACCGGGGAGCTGTTTTTT. This encodes CASSLIGLAGTNTGELFF.

This clonotype was counted many times. The gene calls are TRBV12-3 or TRBV12-4 and TRBJ2-2, with D perhaps TRBD1 or TRBD2 (5 bases each). This CDR3 is 16 amino acids long. Trimming stripped 6 bases from V and 2 bases from J, with 16 bases between. The CDR3 coding sequence is TGTGCCAGCAGCCCATGGGACGGTATAAACACCGGGGAGCTGTTTTTT. Its protein is CASSPWDGINTGELFF.

V usage is TRBV18 and J usage is TRBJ2-1; the D gene could be TRBD1 or TRBD2 (6 bases each). Germline CDR1 reads KGHSH; CDR2 reads LQKENI. The CDR3 extends over 21 amino acids. Trimming left V 2 bases short and J 0 bases short, with 26 bases between. The CDR3 nucleotides read TGTGCCAGCTCACCAATGGGGGCTAGCCCACCTCGGGGGTACTCCTACAATGAGCAGTTCTTC. Its translation: CASSPMGASPPRGYSYNEQFF.

The CDR3 reads CASTLIDGVSSYEQYF. The CDR3 DNA reads as TGTGCCAGCACCCTAATTGATGGGGTCAGCTCCTACGAGCAGTACTTC. V is TRBV5-4 and J is TRBJ2-7; D is undetermined. Trimming removed 6 bases at V and 0 bases at J, with 19 bases between. The CDR3 extends over 16 amino acids. Germline V gene sequence: CDR1 SGHNT, CDR2 YYREEE (reference sequence).

In its sample, this clonotype was seen a few times. The genes are TRBV24-1 and TRBJ1-2; TRBD1 agrees at 9 bases. The CDR3 is made up of 16 amino acids. Germline V gene data show CDR1 as KGHDR and CDR2 as SFDVKD. The V segment lost 5 bases and the J segment 6 bases; nucleotides outside the gene matches: 12. The chain's CDR3 is CATSAGTGSEADGYTF. The CDR3 region has the DNA TGTGCCACCAGTGCCGGGACAGGGAGTGAGGCCGATGGCTACACCTTC.

The V and J genes are TRBV7-9 and TRBJ1-5, with 8 bases that match TRBD1. The CDR3 has 16 residues. Germline values: CDR1 SEHNR, CDR2 FQNEAQ (reference sequence). After removal of 2 bases from V and 5 bases from J, the junction contained 8 bases not matched to a gene. The CDR3, as DNA: TGTGCCAGCAGCTTAAGCGGACAGGGTGGTGATCAGCCCCAGCATTTT. It is translated as CASSLSGQGGDQPQHF.

This clonotype appeared a few times. The V gene is TRBV20-1, the J gene TRBJ1-1; 7 bases fit TRBD1. Trimming took 0 bases from V and 4 from J; bases not matched to a gene: 5. In germline, CDR1 is DFQATT, CDR2 SNEGSKA (reference sequence). The CDR3 runs 14 residues. CDR3 coding DNA: TGCAGTGCTAGAGACACAGGGGTTAGCACTGAAGCTTTCTTT. Amino acid sequence: CSARDTGVSTEAFF.

This clonotype was seen ten or more times. This rearrangement joins TRBV29-1 to TRBJ2-7; D not certain. Trimming removed 5 bases from V and 7 bases from J, with 15 bases in between. CDR1 is SQVTM and CDR2 is ANQGSEA in the germline V gene. CDR3 length: 12 amino acids. The CDR3 DNA follows: TGCAGCGTTTATCACAGCGACGGGGAGCAGTACTTC. Residues: CSVYHSDGEQYF.

This clonotype was seen a few times. The chain carries TRBV4-2 and TRBJ2-7; D remains unclear. Trimming took off 0 bases at V and 7 bases at J, with 7 bases between the two ends. Germline V lookup: CDR1 LGHNA, CDR2 YNFKEQ. The CDR3 is made up of 12 amino acids. In DNA form, the CDR3 reads TGTGCCAGCAGCCAAGAATGGTGTGAGCAGTACTTC. Amino acid sequence: CASSQEWCEQYF.

The gene calls are TRBV11-1 and TRBJ1-4, with a tentative D call TRBD1 (5 bases). CDR1 is SGHAT, CDR2 FQDESV, per germline (reference sequence). The CDR3 has 18 amino acids. The V gene lost 6 bases and the J gene lost 8 bases, with 28 bases spanning the gap. The CDR3 nucleotides read TGTGCCAGCAGTTCAATCCTTGGGGGATCCGTTAGAGCGGAAAAACTGTTTTTT. It codes for CASSSILGGSVRAEKLFF.